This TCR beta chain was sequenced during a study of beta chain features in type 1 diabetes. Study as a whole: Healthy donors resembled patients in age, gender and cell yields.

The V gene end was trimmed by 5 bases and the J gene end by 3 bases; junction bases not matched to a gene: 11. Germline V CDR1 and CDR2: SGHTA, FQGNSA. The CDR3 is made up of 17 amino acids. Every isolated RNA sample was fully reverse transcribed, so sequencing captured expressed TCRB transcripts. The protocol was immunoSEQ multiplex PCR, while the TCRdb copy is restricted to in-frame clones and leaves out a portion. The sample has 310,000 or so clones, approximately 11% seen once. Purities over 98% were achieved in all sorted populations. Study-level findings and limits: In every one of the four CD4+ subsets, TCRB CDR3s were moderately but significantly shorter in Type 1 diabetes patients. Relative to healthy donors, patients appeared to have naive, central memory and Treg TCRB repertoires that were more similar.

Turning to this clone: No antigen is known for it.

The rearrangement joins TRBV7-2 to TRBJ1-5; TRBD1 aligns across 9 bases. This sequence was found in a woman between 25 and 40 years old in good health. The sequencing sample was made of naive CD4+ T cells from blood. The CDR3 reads CASSTGTGNPVNQPQHF. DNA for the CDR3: TGTGCCAGCAGCACCGGGACAGGGAACCCGGTCAATCAGCCCCAGCATTTT.